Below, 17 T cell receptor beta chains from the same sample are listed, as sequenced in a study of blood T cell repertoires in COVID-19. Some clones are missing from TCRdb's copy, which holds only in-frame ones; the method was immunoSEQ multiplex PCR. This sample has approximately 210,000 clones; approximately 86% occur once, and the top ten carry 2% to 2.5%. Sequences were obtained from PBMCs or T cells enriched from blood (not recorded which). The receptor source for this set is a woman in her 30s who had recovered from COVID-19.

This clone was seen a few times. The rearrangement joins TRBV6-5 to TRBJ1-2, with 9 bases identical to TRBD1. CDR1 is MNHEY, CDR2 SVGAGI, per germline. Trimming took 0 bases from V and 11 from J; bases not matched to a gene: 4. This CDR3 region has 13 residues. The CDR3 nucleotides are TGTGCCAGCAGTTACTCGACAGGGGGGAAATACACCTTC. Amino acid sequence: CASSYSTGGKYTF.

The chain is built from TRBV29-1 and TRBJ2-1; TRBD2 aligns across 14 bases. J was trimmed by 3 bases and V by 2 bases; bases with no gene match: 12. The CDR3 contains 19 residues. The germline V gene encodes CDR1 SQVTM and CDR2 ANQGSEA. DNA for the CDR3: TGCAGCGTTGAATCGTCCGGGACTAGCGGGAGCAGATTCTACAATGAGCAGTTCTTC. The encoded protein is CSVESSGTSGSRFYNEQFF.

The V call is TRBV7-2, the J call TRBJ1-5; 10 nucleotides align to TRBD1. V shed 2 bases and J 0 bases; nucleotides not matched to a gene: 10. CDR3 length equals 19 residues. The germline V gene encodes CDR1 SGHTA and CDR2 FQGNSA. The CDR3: CASSLWAPTGGLSNQPQHF. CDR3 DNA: TGTGCCAGCAGCTTATGGGCCCCGACAGGGGGCCTTAGCAATCAGCCCCAGCATTTT.

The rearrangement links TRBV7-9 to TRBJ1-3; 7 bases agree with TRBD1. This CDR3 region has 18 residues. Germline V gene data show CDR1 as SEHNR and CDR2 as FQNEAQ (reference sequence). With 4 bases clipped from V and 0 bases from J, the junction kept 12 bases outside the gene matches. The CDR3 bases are TGTGCCAGCAGCTCACATATCCCGACAGGGAGCTCTGGAAACACCATATATTTT. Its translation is CASSSHIPTGSSGNTIYF.

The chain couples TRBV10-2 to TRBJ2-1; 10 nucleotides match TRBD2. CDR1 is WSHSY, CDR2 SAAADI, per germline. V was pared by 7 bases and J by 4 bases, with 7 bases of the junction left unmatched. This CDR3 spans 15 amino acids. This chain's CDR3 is CASTPGLAYYNEQFF. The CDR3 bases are TGCGCCAGCACCCCGGGACTAGCGTATTACAATGAGCAGTTCTTC.

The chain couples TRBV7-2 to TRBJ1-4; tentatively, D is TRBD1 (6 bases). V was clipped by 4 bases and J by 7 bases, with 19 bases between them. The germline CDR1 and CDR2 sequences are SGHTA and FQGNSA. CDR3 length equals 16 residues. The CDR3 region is CASSSSPGGGSEKLFF. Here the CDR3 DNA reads TGTGCCAGCAGCTCATCCCCGGGGGGGGGCAGTGAAAAACTGTTTTTT.

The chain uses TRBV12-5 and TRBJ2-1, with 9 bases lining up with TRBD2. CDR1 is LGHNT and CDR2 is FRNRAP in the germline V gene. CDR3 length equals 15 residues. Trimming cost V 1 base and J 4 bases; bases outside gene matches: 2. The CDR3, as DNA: TGTGCTAGTGGTTTGGGTACTAGCGGGTACAATGAGCAGTTCTTC. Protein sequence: CASGLGTSGYNEQFF. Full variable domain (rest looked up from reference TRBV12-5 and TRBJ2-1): DARVTQTPRHKVTEMGQEVTMRCQPILGHNTVFWYRQTMMQGLELLAYFRNRAPLDDSGMPKDRFSAEMPDATLATLKIQPSEPRDSAVYFCASGLGTSGYNEQFFGPGTRLTVL.

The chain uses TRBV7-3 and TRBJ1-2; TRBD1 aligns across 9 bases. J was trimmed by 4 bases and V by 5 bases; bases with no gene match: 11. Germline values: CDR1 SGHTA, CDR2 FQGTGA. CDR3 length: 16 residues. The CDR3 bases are TGTGCCAGCAGCCCCCAGGGACAGGGACGGAGCTATGGCTACACCTTC. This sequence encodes CASSPQGQGRSYGYTF.

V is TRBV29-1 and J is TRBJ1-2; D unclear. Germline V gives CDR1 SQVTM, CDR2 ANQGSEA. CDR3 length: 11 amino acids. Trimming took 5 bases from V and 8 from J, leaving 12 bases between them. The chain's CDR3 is CSVPQTEGYTF. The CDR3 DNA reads TGCAGCGTTCCGCAGACGGAGGGCTACACCTTC.

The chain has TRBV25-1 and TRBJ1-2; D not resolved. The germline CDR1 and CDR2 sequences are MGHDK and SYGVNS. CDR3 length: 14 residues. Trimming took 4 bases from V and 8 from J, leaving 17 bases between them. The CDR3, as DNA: TGTGCCAGCAGTGGGCTCTGGAGCGATTCGGGCTACACCTTC. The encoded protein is CASSGLWSDSGYTF.

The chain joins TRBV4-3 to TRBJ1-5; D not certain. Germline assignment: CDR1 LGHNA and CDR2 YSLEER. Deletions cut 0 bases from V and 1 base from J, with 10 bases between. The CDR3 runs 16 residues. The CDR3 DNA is TGCGCCAGCAGCCAAGACATCATCCGGAGCAATCAGCCCCAGCATTTT. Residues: CASSQDIIRSNQPQHF.

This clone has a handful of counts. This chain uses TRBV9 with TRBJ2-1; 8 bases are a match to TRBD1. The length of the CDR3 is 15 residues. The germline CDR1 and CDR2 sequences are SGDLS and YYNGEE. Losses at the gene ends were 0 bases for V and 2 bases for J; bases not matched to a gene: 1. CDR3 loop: CASSVGQGTYNEQFF. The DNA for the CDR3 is TGTGCCAGCAGCGTAGGACAGGGGACCTACAATGAGCAGTTCTTC.

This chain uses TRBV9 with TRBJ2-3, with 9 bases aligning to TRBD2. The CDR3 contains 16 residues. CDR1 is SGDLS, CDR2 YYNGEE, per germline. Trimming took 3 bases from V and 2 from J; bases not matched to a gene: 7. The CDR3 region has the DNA TGTGCCAGCAGCGCCACTAGCGGGCGTGTCACAGATACGCAGTATTTT. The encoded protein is CASSATSGRVTDTQYF. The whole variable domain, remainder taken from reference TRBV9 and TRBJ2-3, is DSGVTQTPKHLITATGQRVTLRCSPRSGDLSVYWYQQSLDQGLQFLIQYYNGEERAKGNILERFSAQQFPDLHSELNLSSLELGDSALYFCASSATSGRVTDTQYFGPGTRLTVL.

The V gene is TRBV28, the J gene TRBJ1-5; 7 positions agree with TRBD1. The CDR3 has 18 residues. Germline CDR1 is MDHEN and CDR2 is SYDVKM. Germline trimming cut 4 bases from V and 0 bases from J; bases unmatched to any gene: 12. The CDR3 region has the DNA TGTGCCAGCAGTTCCTATTACCCCCGACAGGGTAGCAATCAGCCCCAGCATTTT. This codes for CASSSYYPRQGSNQPQHF.

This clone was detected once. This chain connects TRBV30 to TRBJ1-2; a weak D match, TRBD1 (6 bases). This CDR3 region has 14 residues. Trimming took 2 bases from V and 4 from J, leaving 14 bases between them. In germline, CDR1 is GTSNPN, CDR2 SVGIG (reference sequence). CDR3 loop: CAWSRGAGFYGYTF. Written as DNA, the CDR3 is TGTGCCTGGAGTCGGGGGGCCGGATTCTATGGCTACACCTTC.

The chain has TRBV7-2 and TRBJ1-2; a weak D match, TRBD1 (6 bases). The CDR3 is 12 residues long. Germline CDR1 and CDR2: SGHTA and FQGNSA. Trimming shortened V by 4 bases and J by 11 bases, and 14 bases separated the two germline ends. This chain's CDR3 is CASSSSGRGYTF. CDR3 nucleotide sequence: TGTGCCAGCAGCTCCTCCGGCAGGGGTTACACCTTC.

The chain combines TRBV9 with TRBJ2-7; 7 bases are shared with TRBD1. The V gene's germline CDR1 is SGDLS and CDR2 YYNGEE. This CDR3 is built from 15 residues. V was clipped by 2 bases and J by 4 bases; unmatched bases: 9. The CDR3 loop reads CASSVGQANMYEQYF. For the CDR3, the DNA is TGTGCCAGCAGCGTCGGACAGGCTAATATGTACGAGCAGTACTTC.